This T cell receptor (beta chain) came from a study of regulatory T cells in long-lasting Graves disease. Time point described: persistent/refractory GD, antithyroid drugs over 5 years with positive TRAb. PBMC RNA served as the TCR library source. Germline lookup yields CDR1 SGDLS and CDR2 YYNGEE. This CDR3 is built from 13 residues. Between the trimmed V and J ends, which lost 3 bases and 0 bases, there was a span of 7 bases. Study-wide findings and caveats: The small sample size may have reduced accuracy.

This clonotype has a count of ten or more. Its antigen is not known. iRepertoire HTBI primers and Arm-PCR of CDR3 regions built TCR beta libraries. TCRdb re-analysed the multiplex PCR reads in MiXCR, keeping a single row per CDR3 protein. Among 450,000 or so distinct CDR3 sequences listed, 20% to 25% were seen once. The sequencing used peripheral blood mononuclear cells (PBMCs), collected when the disease was refractory, from a patient treated with antithyroid drugs. J is TRBJ2-7 and V is TRBV9; perhaps D is TRBD1 or TRBD2 (5 bases each). The receptor was isolated from a female donor with Graves disease. As DNA, the CDR3 is TGTGCCAGCAGCGGGGACGCCTCCTACGAGCAGTACTTC. It translates to CASSGDASYEQYF.